The present T cell receptor (beta chain) was sequenced within a study of T-cell memory formation after mild COVID-19. Study findings and constraints: Researchers found some responding clones in pre-infection memory, a sign that cross-reactive memory joined. Contracting clones from day 15 to 85 showed balanced CD4/CD8; later expanders favored CD4+.

Concerning this clonotype: Antigen specificity is unknown.

TCRdb recomputed calls from the 5' RACE reads with MiXCR, one row per CDR3 protein. The table has over 350,000 distinct CDR3 sequences, 20% to 25% seen once. The CDR3 runs 13 residues. CDR1 and CDR2 (germline): SGHTA, FQGNSA. Trimming left V 0 bases short and J 14 bases short, with 13 bases between. V is TRBV7-2 and J is TRBJ1-4; D uncertain. What was sequenced was PBMCs or a T cell subset sorted from them (not recorded which). This clonotype was obtained from an adult woman who had mild COVID-19 (a few samples of this study predate the infection). Cell type and time point are not known. The CDR3 is CASSLARGGPLFF. CDR3 nucleotide sequence: TGTGCCAGCAGCTTAGCGCGAGGAGGCCCCCTGTTTTTT.